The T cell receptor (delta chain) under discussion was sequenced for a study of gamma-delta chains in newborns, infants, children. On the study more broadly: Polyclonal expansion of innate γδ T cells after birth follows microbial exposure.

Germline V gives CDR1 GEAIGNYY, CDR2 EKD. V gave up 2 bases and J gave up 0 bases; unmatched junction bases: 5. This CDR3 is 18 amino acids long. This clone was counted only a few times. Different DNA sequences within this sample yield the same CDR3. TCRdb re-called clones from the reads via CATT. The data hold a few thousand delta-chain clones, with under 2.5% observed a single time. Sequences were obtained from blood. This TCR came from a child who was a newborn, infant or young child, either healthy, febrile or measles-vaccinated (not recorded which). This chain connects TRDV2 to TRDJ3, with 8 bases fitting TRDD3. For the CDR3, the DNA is TGTGCCTGTGACAAACTGGGGGGAAGCTCCTGGGACACCCGACAGATGTTTTTC. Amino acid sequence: CACDKLGGSSWDTRQMFF.